This T cell receptor (beta chain) derives from a study of persistence of HIV-infected CD4 T cells. Notes on this clone: Its matching antigen is unknown.

An overlapping HIV-1 Gag peptide pool stimulated these cells at 1 ug/peptide/mL. CD4+ T cells upregulating both CD40 ligand and CD69 were sorted as responding cells. V was shortened by 7 bases and J by 4 bases, with 16 bases between the two germline ends. The length of the CDR3 is 14 residues. The germline CDR1 and CDR2 sequences are LNHDA and SQIVND (reference sequence). The libraries were made with immunoSEQ version 4 in survey mode. The data were produced by immunoSEQ multiplex PCR, yet TCRdb's version contains in-frame clones alone and is incomplete. This sample has 25,000 to 35,000 clones; roughly 70% occur once, and the top ten carry roughly 1.3%.

Specimen: CD4+ T cells sorted from PBMCs after approximately 19-hour stimulation, collected from a patient who received antiretroviral therapy. The rearrangement uses TRBV19 and TRBJ1-2; D is unresolved. This receptor was identified in an adult man with HIV who was CMV-seropositive. CDR3 sequence (DNA): TGTGCCAGTAATCAGAACAGACCAACCTATGGCTACACCTTC. This gives the protein CASNQNRPTYGYTF.